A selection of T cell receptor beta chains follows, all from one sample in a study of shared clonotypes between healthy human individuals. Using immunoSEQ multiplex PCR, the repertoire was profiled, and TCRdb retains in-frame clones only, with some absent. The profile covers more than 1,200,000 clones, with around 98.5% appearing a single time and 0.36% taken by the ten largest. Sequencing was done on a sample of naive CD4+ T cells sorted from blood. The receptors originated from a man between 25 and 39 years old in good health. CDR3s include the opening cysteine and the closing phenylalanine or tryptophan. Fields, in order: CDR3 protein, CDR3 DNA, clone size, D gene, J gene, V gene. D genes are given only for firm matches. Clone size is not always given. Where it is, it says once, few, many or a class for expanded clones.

CASSVEGGGRASPSSYNEQFF,TGTGCCAGCAGCGTAGAGGGAGGCGGGAGGGCCTCGCCCAGCTCCTACAATGAGCAGTTCTTC,-,TRBD2,TRBJ2-1,TRBV9
CASRVAGDTDTQYF,TGTGCCAGCAGGGTAGCGGGCGACACAGATACGCAGTATTTT,-,TRBD2,TRBJ2-3,TRBV2
CASSLIAGYNEQFF,TGTGCCAGCAGTTTGATAGCGGGGTACAATGAGCAGTTCTTC,-,TRBD2,TRBJ2-1,TRBV27
CSVGTEGNTIYF,TGCAGCGTTGGGACAGAAGGAAACACCATATATTTT,once,-,TRBJ1-3,TRBV29-1
CASSRGNNPGSQETQYF,TGTGCCAGCTCACGAGGTAATAACCCCGGATCCCAAGAGACCCAGTACTTC,once,-,TRBJ2-5,TRBV18
CASRGDRSSYEQYF,TGTGCCAGCAGGGGGGACAGGAGCTCCTACGAGCAGTACTTC,once,TRBD1,TRBJ2-7,TRBV6-5
CASSPTVAHSKSYEQYF,TGCGCCAGCAGCCCGACCGTGGCCCACTCTAAATCCTACGAGCAGTACTTC,-,-,TRBJ2-7,TRBV5-1
CAISALSGAGEQFF,TGTGCCATCAGCGCGTTGTCAGGGGCTGGTGAGCAGTTCTTC,-,-,TRBJ2-1,TRBV10-3
CASSLDSRGRVDEQFF,TGTGCCAGCAGCTTGGACTCTCGCGGGAGGGTCGATGAGCAGTTCTTC,-,TRBD2,TRBJ2-1,TRBV5-4
CASSRGGTINYGYTF,TGTGCCAGCAGCAGAGGCGGGACAATAAACTATGGCTACACCTTC,-,-,TRBJ1-2,TRBV7-2
CASSSTGSSGNTIYF,TGCGCCAGCAGCTCGACAGGATCCTCTGGAAACACCATATATTTT,-,-,TRBJ1-3,TRBV5-1
CASQQGSDQPQHF,TGTGCCAGCCAACAGGGAAGCGATCAGCCCCAGCATTTT,-,-,TRBJ1-5,TRBV28
CASQGTSGETQYF,TGTGCCAGCCAAGGGACGTCTGGAGAGACCCAGTACTTC,-,-,TRBJ2-5,TRBV7-7
CASSQGGKFDTQYF,TGTGCCAGCAGCCAAGGGGGGAAATTTGATACGCAGTATTTT,-,-,TRBJ2-3,TRBV6-4
CASSILTGGPSTGELFF,TGTGCCAGTAGTATTTTAACGGGAGGGCCCTCGACCGGGGAGCTGTTTTTT,-,TRBD2,TRBJ2-2,TRBV19
CASSQRISGDYNEQFF,TGTGCCAGCAGCCAACGTATTAGCGGGGACTACAATGAGCAGTTCTTC,-,TRBD2,TRBJ2-1,TRBV4-2
CASTIRDRAHYGYTF,TGTGCCAGCACGATACGGGACAGGGCACACTATGGCTACACCTTC,-,TRBD1,TRBJ1-2,TRBV28
CASSRDVSYNEQFF,TGTGCCAGCTCCCGGGACGTTTCCTACAATGAGCAGTTCTTC,-,-,TRBJ2-1,TRBV18
CASSLGVFTDEQYF,TGTGCCAGCAGTTTAGGCGTCTTCACCGACGAGCAGTACTTC,-,-,TRBJ2-7,TRBV27
CASSEWGPAIYGYTF,TGTGCCAGCAGTGAGTGGGGACCCGCGATCTATGGCTACACCTTC,-,-,TRBJ1-2,TRBV6-1
CASSNSGDGYTF,TGTGCCAGCTCAAACTCAGGGGATGGCTACACCTTC,-,-,TRBJ1-2,TRBV18
CASSQISNQPQHF,TGTGCCAGCAGTCAAATAAGCAATCAGCCCCAGCATTTT,-,-,TRBJ1-5,TRBV6-5